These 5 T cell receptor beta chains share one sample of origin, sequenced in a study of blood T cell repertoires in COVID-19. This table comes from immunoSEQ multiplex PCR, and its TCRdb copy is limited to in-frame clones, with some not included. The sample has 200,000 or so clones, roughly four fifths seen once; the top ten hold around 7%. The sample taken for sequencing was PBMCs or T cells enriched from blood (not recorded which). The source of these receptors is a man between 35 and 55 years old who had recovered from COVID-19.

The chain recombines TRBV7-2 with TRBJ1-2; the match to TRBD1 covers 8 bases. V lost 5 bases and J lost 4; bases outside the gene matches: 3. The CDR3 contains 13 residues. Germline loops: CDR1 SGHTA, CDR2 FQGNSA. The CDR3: CASSRDRFYGYTF. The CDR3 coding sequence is TGTGCCAGCAGCCGGGACAGGTTCTATGGCTACACCTTC.

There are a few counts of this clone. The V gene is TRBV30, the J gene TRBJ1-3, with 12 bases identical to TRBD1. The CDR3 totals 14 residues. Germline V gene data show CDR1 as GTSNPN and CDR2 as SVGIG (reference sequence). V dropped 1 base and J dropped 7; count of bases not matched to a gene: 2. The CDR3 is CAWSAGQGANTIYF. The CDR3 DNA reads TGTGCCTGGAGTGCGGGACAGGGGGCGAACACCATATATTTT.

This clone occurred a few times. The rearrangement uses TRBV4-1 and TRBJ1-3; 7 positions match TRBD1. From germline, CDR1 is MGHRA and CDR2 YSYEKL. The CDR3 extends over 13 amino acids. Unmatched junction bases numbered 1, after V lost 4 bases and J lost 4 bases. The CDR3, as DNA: TGCGCCAGCAGCCTGGGACAGGGAAACACCATATATTTT. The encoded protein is CASSLGQGNTIYF.

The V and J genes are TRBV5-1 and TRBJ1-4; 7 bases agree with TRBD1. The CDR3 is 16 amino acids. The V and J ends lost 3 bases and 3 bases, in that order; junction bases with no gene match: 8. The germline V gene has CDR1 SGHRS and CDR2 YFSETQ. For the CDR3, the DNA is TGCGCCAGCAGCTCAGACCCGGGACAGCCTAATGAAAAACTGTTTTTT. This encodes CASSSDPGQPNEKLFF.

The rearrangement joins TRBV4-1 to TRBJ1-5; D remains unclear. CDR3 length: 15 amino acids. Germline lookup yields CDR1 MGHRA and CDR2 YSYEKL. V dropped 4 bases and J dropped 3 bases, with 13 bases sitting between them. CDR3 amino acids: CASSPGGLLNQPQHF. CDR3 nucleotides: TGCGCCAGCAGCCCGGGTGGACTGCTCAATCAGCCCCAGCATTTT.